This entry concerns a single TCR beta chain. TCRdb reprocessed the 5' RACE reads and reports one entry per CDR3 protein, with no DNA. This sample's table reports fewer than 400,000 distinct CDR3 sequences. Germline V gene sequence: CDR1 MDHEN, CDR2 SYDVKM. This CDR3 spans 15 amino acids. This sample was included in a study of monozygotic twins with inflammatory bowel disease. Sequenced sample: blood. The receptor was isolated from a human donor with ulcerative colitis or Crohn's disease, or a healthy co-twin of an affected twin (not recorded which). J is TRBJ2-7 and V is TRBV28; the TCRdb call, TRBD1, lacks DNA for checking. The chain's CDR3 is CASSQTLPTGREQYF.